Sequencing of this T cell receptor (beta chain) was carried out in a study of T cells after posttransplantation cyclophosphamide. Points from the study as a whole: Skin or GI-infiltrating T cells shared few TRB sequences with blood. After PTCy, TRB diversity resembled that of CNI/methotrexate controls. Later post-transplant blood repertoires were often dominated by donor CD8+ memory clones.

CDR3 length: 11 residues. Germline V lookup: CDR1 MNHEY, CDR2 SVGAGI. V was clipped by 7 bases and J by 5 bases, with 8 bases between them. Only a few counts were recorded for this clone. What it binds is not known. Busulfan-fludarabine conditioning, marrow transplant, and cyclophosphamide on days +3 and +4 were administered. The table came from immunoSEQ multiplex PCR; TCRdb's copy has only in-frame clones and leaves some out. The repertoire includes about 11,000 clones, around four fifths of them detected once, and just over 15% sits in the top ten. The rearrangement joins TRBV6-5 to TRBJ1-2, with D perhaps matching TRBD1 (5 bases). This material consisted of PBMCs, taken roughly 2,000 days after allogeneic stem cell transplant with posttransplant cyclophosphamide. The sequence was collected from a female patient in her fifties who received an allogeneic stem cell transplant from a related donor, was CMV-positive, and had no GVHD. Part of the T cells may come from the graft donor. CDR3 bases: TGTGCCAGCACCCCAGGGTATGGCTACACCTTC. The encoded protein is CASTPGYGYTF.